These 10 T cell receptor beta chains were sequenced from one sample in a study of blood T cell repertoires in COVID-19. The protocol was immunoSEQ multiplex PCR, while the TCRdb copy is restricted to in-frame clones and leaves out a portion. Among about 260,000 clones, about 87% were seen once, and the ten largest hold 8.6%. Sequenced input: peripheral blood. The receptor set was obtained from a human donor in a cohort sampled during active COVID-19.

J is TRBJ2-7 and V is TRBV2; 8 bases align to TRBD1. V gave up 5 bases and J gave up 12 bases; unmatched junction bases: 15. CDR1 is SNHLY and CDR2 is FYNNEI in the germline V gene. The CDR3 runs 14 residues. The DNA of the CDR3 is TGTGCCAGCAGTCTCCCTTATATGGACAGGGAAAGGTACTTC. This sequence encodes CASSLPYMDRERYF.

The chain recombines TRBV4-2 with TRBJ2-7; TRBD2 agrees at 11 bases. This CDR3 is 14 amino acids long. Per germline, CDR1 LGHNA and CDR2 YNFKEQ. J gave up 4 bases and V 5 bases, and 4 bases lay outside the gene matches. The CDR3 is CASSSTSGTYEQYF. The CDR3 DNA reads TGTGCCAGCAGCTCGACTAGCGGGACGTACGAGCAGTACTTC.

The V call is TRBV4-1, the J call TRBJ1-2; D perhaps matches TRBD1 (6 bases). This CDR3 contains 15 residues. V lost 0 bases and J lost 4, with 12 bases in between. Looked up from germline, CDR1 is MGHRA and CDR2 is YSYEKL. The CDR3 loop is CASSQDPTGIYGYTF. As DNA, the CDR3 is TGCGCCAGCAGCCAAGACCCAACAGGGATCTATGGCTACACCTTC.

This CDR3 reads CARSLALGVQPQHF. In DNA form, the CDR3 reads TGTGCCAGAAGCTTGGCCCTCGGGGTTCAGCCCCAGCATTTT. The chain employs TRBV5-3 and TRBJ1-5, with unresolved D. TRBV5-3 is flagged as an ORF with uncertain function. The ends were cut back, 0 bases at V and 6 bases at J, with 10 bases in the middle. This CDR3 has 14 residues.

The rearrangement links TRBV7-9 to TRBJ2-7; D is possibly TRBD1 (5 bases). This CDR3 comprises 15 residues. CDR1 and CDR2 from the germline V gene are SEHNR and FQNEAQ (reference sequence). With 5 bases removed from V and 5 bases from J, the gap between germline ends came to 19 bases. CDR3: CASSEQDVLYDEQYF. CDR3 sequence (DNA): TGTGCCAGCAGCGAACAGGACGTCCTGTACGACGAGCAGTACTTC.

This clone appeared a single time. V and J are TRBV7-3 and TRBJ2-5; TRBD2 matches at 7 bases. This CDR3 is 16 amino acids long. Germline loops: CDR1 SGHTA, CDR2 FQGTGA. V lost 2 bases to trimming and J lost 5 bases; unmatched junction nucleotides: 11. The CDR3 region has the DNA TGTGCCAGCAGCTTATTTGGGAGGGGATCGGGTGAGACCCAGTACTTC. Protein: CASSLFGRGSGETQYF.

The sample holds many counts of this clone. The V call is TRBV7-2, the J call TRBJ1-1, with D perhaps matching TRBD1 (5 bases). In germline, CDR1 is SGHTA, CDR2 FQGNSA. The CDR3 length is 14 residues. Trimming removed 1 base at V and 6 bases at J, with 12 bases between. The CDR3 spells CASSLGIRGAEAFF. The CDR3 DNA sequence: TGTGCCAGCAGCTTAGGGATAAGGGGCGCTGAAGCTTTCTTT. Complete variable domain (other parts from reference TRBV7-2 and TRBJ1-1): GAGVSQSPSNKVTEKGKDVELRCDPISGHTALYWYRQSLGQGLEFLIYFQGNSAPDKSGLPSDRFSAERTGGSVSTLTIQRTQQEDSAVYLCASSLGIRGAEAFFGQGTRLTVV.

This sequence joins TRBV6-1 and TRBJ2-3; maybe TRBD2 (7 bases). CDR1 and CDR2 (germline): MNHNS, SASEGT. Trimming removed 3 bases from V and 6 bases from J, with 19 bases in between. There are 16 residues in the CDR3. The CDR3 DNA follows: TGTGCCAGCAGTGACGGAACGGGAGGAAGGGGGGATACGCAGTATTTT. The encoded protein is CASSDGTGGRGDTQYF.

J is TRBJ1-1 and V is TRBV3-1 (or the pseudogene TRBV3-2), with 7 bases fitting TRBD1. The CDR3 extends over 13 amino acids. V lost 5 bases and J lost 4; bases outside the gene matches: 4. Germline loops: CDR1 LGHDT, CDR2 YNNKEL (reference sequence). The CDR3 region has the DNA TGTGCCAGCAGCGAAAACAGGGGCACTGAAGCTTTCTTT. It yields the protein CASSENRGTEAFF.

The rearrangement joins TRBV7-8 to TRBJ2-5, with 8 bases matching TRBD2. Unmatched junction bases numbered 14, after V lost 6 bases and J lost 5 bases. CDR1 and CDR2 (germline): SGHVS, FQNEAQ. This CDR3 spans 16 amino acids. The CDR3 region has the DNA TGTGCCAGCAGTTATCCGGGACTAGGGGAGTCGGAGACCCAGTACTTC. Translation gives CASSYPGLGESETQYF.